This T cell receptor (beta chain) is from a study of blood T cell repertoires in COVID-19. Study context: The study drew acute and convalescent COVID-19 samples from the United States, Italy and Spain. PBMCs, B-cell-depleted T cells, or T cells provided the cDNA or gDNA that made up the material.

In germline, CDR1 is MDHEN, CDR2 SYDVKM. V lost 8 bases, J lost 2 bases, and 16 bases lay in between. CDR3 length equals 15 residues. The method was immunoSEQ multiplex PCR; TCRdb's version includes in-frame clones alone and lacks a portion of them. The table shows about 400,000 clones, with roughly 87% occurring only once. This study enrolled people aged 18 to 89 from about 26 US geographic areas. Participants reported their clinical history, and cohort assignment relied on those reports. The sample consisted of PBMCs or T cells enriched from blood (not recorded which). This chain uses TRBV28 with TRBJ1-5; no reliable D call. The TCR sequence derives from a woman aged 18-30 years with acute COVID-19. The CDR3 loop reads CASGRQEKGNQPQHF. The CDR3 DNA is TGTGCCAGCGGAAGACAAGAGAAGGGCAATCAGCCCCAGCATTTT.